This T cell receptor beta chain was captured in a study of blood T cell repertoires in COVID-19. About the research overall: Samples came from the United States, Italy and Spain, spanning acute and convalescent COVID-19. In each case, the material was cDNA or gDNA derived from T cells, B-cell-depleted T cells, or PBMCs.

With V trimmed by 3 bases and J by 6 bases, 3 bases remained unmatched. The germline CDR1 and CDR2 sequences are MNHEY and SVGEGT. This CDR3 is 14 amino acids long. As processed by the authors: Estimates of nucleated cell counts were drawn from the amplification of reference gene primers. Only in-frame clones appear in the TCRdb table, and some are missing; sequencing was by immunoSEQ multiplex PCR. That table gives V, J and clone size, and the DNA gave D and trimming. The profile shows about 150,000 clones, about four fifths of them singletons. This clone was counted a few times. This receptor was obtained from a man in his sixties or seventies with active or convalescent COVID-19. The sample consisted of peripheral blood. The J gene is TRBJ1-5, the V gene TRBV6-2 or TRBV6-3; TRBD1 agrees at 9 bases. CDR3 nucleotide sequence: TGTGCCAGCAGTTATACAGGGGGCAGTCAGCCCCAGCATTTT. Its translation is CASSYTGGSQPQHF.